Listed below are T cell receptor beta chains from one sample, sequenced in a study of T cell responses to AZD1222 COVID-19 vaccine. TCRdb keeps only in-frame clones here, not all; method: immunoSEQ multiplex PCR. Of approximately 170,000 clones listed, just over 90% were seen once; the top ten hold approximately 0.98%. The sequencing here drew on peripheral blood, taken 28 days after the second AZD1222 dose. The receptors here all came from an adult who received the AZD1222 COVID-19 vaccine. CDR3s include the opening cysteine and the closing phenylalanine or tryptophan. D genes are given only for firm matches. The size entry is marked missing in some rows and otherwise reads once, few, many or a size class.

D gene	clone size	V gene	CDR3 length	J gene	CDR3 DNA	CDR3 protein
.	.	TRBV6-1	16	TRBJ2-2	TGTGCCAGCAGTGAAGAGTCAGGTGGGACCACCGGGGAGCTGTTTTTT	CASSEESGGTTGELFF
.	.	TRBV7-6	15	TRBJ2-7	TGTGCCAGCAGCTTAGTGGCTAGCAGCGCCTACGAGCAGTACTTC	CASSLVASSAYEQYF
TRBD1	once	TRBV5-6	15	TRBJ2-2	TGTGCCAGCAGCCAAAGAACAGGGGACACCGGGGAGCTGTTTTTT	CASSQRTGDTGELFF
.	.	TRBV7-8	12	TRBJ2-5	TGTGCCAGCAGCCCTAGCGTGGAGACCCAGTACTTC	CASSPSVETQYF
TRBD1	.	TRBV6-5	14	TRBJ1-2	TGTGCCAGCAGTTACGGGACAGGGTTGTATGGCTACACCTTC	CASSYGTGLYGYTF
.	once	TRBV5-3	13	TRBJ1-1	TGTGCCAGAAGCCCTACCACTAAGGGGGAAGCTTTCTTT	CARSPTTKGEAFF
.	.	TRBV4-1	14	TRBJ1-4	TGCGCCAGCAGCCAAGATTATGGGAACGGGAAACTGTTTTTT	CASSQDYGNGKLFF
.	.	TRBV6-6	15	TRBJ2-3	TGTGCCAGCAGTTCGGACCTAGAGGGGACAGATACGCAGTATTTT	CASSSDLEGTDTQYF
TRBD1	.	TRBV5-4	14	TRBJ2-5	TGTGCCAGCAGCTCGACACAGGGGGCTGAGACCCAGTACTTC	CASSSTQGAETQYF
.	.	TRBV6-5	13	TRBJ1-2	TGTGCCAGCGGCGGACGGGATAACTATGGCTACACCTTC	CASGGRDNYGYTF
.	few	TRBV20-1	12	TRBJ2-7	TGCAGTGCTAGTAGGGGGGGTGAGGAGCAGTACTTC	CSASRGGEEQYF
.	.	TRBV6-6	17	TRBJ1-5	TGTGCCAGCAGTCCACTGGCTCACAGTCGGGCCAATCAGCCCCAGCATTTT	CASSPLAHSRANQPQHF
TRBD2	.	TRBV24-1	15	TRBJ2-1	TGTGCCACCTCCGGGACTAGCGGGTTGGACAGTGAGCAGTTCTTC	CATSGTSGLDSEQFF
.	.	TRBV9	14	TRBJ2-7	TGTGCCAGCAGCTTTGGATCCTCCTCCTACGAGCAGTACTTC	CASSFGSSSYEQYF
.	.	TRBV5-4	18	TRBJ2-5	TGTGCCAGCAGCCTGGGAGGGGGCCGCGGGGGGACTCAAGAGACCCAGTACTTC	CASSLGGGRGGTQETQYF
.	.	TRBV29-1	12	TRBJ1-1	TGCAGCGTTGGGGGCCTTGGGACTGAAGCTTTCTTT	CSVGGLGTEAFF
.	.	TRBV24-1	15	TRBJ2-3	TGTGCCACCAGTGATTCAGGGGGGGCCTTAGATACGCAGTATTTT	CATSDSGGALDTQYF
.	.	TRBV19	13	TRBJ1-1	TGTGCCAGTAGTAGTAGGGTCGTCACTGAAGCTTTCTTT	CASSSRVVTEAFF
.	once	TRBV29-1	13	TRBJ1-1	TGCAGCGAGCAGGGGCCCGCGGGCACTGAAGCTTTCTTT	CSEQGPAGTEAFF
TRBD1	.	TRBV14	12	TRBJ2-7	TGTGCCAGCAGCCGGACAGGGCTCGTGCAGTACTTC	CASSRTGLVQYF
.	.	TRBV25-1	12	TRBJ2-1	TGTGCCAGCAGTGAAAGGAATGGGGAGCAGTTCTTC	CASSERNGEQFF
.	.	TRBV4-2	14	TRBJ1-1	TGTGCCAGCAGCCACTCAACAGGGCCCGGTGAAGCTTTCTTT	CASSHSTGPGEAFF
.	.	TRBV19	17	TRBJ1-6	TGTGCCAGTAGTACGGACGGGCGGTCCTCCTATAATTCACCCCTCCACTTT	CASSTDGRSSYNSPLHF
.	.	TRBV2	14	TRBJ2-6	TGTGCCAGCAGGGTCATCTCTGGGGCCAACGTCCTGACTTTC	CASRVISGANVLTF
.	.	TRBV10-3	13	TRBJ2-5	TGTGCCATCAAGGAGGAGATGGAAGAGACCCAGTACTTC	CAIKEEMEETQYF
TRBD2	.	TRBV6-5	14	TRBJ2-1	TGTGCCAGCAGCCGGACTAGCGTTCACAATGAGCAGTTCTTC	CASSRTSVHNEQFF
.	.	TRBV29-1	15	TRBJ2-3	TGCAGCGTTGAAGACCAGGGACGGAGCACAGATACGCAGTATTTT	CSVEDQGRSTDTQYF
.	.	TRBV6-5	15	TRBJ1-2	TGTGCCAGCAGTTCGCAGCATACAGCCGTCTATGGCTACACCTTC	CASSSQHTAVYGYTF
.	.	TRBV6-5	12	TRBJ2-5	TGTGCCAGCAGCCCAGAGGGCGAGACCCAGTACTTC	CASSPEGETQYF
.	.	TRBV5-1	13	TRBJ1-2	TGCGCCAGCAGCCTCGCCTTAAACTATGGCTACACCTTC	CASSLALNYGYTF
.	.	TRBV18	13	TRBJ1-1	TGTGCCAGCTCCCCGACAGGATTCACTGAAGCTTTCTTT	CASSPTGFTEAFF
.	.	TRBV2	14	TRBJ2-7	TGTGCCAGCAGTGAACCCAGGGGCTCCTACGAGCAGTACTTC	CASSEPRGSYEQYF
.	once	TRBV18	15	TRBJ1-5	TGTGCCAGCTCACCCACGCGGGCAGGGTATCAGCCCCAGCATTTT	CASSPTRAGYQPQHF
TRBD1	.	TRBV14	17	TRBJ2-6	TGTGCCAGCAGCCCGTGGGACAGCCACTCTGGGGCCAACGTCCTGACTTTC	CASSPWDSHSGANVLTF
.	.	TRBV9	14	TRBJ2-2	TGTGCCAGCAGTTGGGGGGCCAACACCGGGGAGCTGTTTTTT	CASSWGANTGELFF
TRBD1	.	TRBV2	13	TRBJ2-7	TGTGCCAGCGGAGGGACAGGGACCTACGAGCAGTACTTC	CASGGTGTYEQYF
.	.	TRBV12-2	15	TRBJ2-3	TGTGCAAGTCGCTTAGTGGGGGACCCCACAGATACGCAGTATTTT	CASRLVGDPTDTQYF
TRBD1	.	TRBV4-2	16	TRBJ1-2	TGTGCCAGCAGCCAGGAACCGGGACAGGCGATTTATGGCTACACCTTC	CASSQEPGQAIYGYTF
.	.	TRBV2	14	TRBJ1-6	TGTGCCAGCAGTGAGGGGGGAAGGAATTCACCCCTCCACTTT	CASSEGGRNSPLHF
.	.	TRBV7-9	14	TRBJ2-3	TGTGCCAGCAGTTTACAGGTAGTTTCAGATACGCAGTATTTT	CASSLQVVSDTQYF
.	.	TRBV3-1/TRBV3-2	12	TRBJ2-3	TGTGCCAGCAGCCAGGTGACAGATACGCAGTATTTT	CASSQVTDTQYF
.	.	TRBV7-9	14	TRBJ1-2	TGTGCCAGCAGCTCCTCCGGGACAATTTATGGCTACACCTTC	CASSSSGTIYGYTF
.	.	TRBV7-9	12	TRBJ1-1	TGTGCCAGCAGCTTGACGACAGCTGAAGCTTTCTTT	CASSLTTAEAFF
.	.	TRBV5-4	13	TRBJ1-1	TGTGCCAGCAGCCCCGAACTGAACACTGAAGCTTTCTTT	CASSPELNTEAFF
.	once	TRBV7-9	13	TRBJ1-2	TGTGCCAGCAGCTTAGTACAGCTCGGAGGCTACACCTTC	CASSLVQLGGYTF
TRBD2	.	TRBV12-3/TRBV12-4	13	TRBJ2-7	TGTGCCAGCAGTTTGGGACTAGCCCACGAGCAGTACTTC	CASSLGLAHEQYF
TRBD1	.	TRBV7-2	15	TRBJ1-2	TGTGCCAGCAGCCCAGACAGGGCACGAAACTATGGCTACACCTTC	CASSPDRARNYGYTF
.	.	TRBV19	14	TRBJ1-4	TGTGCCAGTAGTATATTGGGGGATCCGGAAAAACTGTTTTTT	CASSILGDPEKLFF
.	.	TRBV6-5	14	TRBJ2-7	TGTGCCAGCAGTTACGGTCGGGAATTCTACGAGCAGTACTTC	CASSYGREFYEQYF
.	.	TRBV19	16	TRBJ1-6	TGTGCCAGTAGCATCGGAAGCGGACTGTTGAATTCACCCCTCCACTTT	CASSIGSGLLNSPLHF